These 27 T cell receptor beta chains were all obtained from the same sample, sequenced in a study of PD-L1 blockade in urothelial cancer (dated by TCRdb to 2017 to 2019). To prepare the library, the immunoSEQ multiplex PCR assay was applied. TCRdb took over this immuneACCESS table, retaining in-frame rearrangements with V and J assigned. Such tables are incomplete; in checked studies, under half of the missing clones stem from an unresolved V gene, and the remainder is unexplained. The sample contains about 30,000 clones, nearly 90% of them found a single time. The ten largest account for over 6.5% of the sample. The intended sense of this specimen's time point label: peripheral blood 6 weeks after treatment start. The sample in question was PBMCs, obtained around atezolizumab (anti-PD-L1) treatment. These receptors originate from a man at least 80 years old with urothelial cancer.

This clone was picked up one time. The chain is built from TRBV6-5 and TRBJ2-1; 9 bases are shared with TRBD2. The J segment lost 15 bases and the V segment lost 0 bases, leaving 12 bases of the junction unmatched. The CDR3 length is 15 residues. Per the germline V gene, CDR1 is MNHEY and CDR2 is SVGAGI. The CDR3 sequence is CASSYSPTGREGPFF. The CDR3 DNA is TGTGCCAGCAGTTACTCCCCTACTGGGCGGGAGGGCCCGTTCTTC.

The rearrangement joins TRBV7-2 to TRBJ1-5; D possibly corresponds to TRBD1 (6 bases). The V gene's germline CDR1 is SGHTA and CDR2 FQGNSA. Trimming pared 1 base from V and 1 base from J, leaving 14 bases between. The CDR3 runs to 17 residues. CDR3 DNA: TGTGCCAGCAGCTTAGTCGGGGGGCAATGGAGCAATCAGCCCCAGCATTTT. It is translated as CASSLVGGQWSNQPQHF. Drawing the rest from reference TRBV7-2 and TRBJ1-5, the complete variable domain is GAGVSQSPSNKVTEKGKDVELRCDPISGHTALYWYRQSLGQGLEFLIYFQGNSAPDKSGLPSDRFSAERTGGSVSTLTIQRTQQEDSAVYLCASSLVGGQWSNQPQHFGDGTRLSIL.

The sample holds one count of this clone. The chain recombines TRBV19 with TRBJ2-5; a weak D match, TRBD1 (7 bases). Germline CDR1 and CDR2: LNHDA and SQIVND (reference sequence). The CDR3 extends over 15 amino acids. Deletions cut 4 bases from V and 2 bases from J, with 14 bases between. CDR3 nucleotide sequence: TGTGCCAGTAGTAACCGGGGGACAGTTCAAGAGACCCAGTACTTC. Protein: CASSNRGTVQETQYF.

The genes are TRBV19 and TRBJ1-5; 9 nucleotides match TRBD1. Losses at the gene ends were 6 bases for V and 7 bases for J; bases not matched to a gene: 10. The CDR3 contains 15 residues. CDR1 is LNHDA, CDR2 SQIVND, per germline (reference sequence). The CDR3 sequence: CASRSGQGVRQPQHF. The CDR3 DNA is TGTGCCAGTAGATCGGGACAGGGAGTGAGACAGCCCCAGCATTTT.

This clone occurred once. The chain carries TRBV5-6 and TRBJ1-1, with a weak D call TRBD1 (6 bases). Per germline, CDR1 SGHDT and CDR2 YYEEEE. CDR3 length: 13 amino acids. V was clipped by 4 bases and J by 11 bases, with 18 bases between them. CDR3 bases: TGTGCCAGCAGCAGGAATTTACAGGGTGCGGCTTTCTTT. Translating it yields CASSRNLQGAAFF. Full variable domain (outside the CDR3, taken from reference TRBV5-6 and TRBJ1-1): DAGVTQSPTHLIKTRGQQVTLRCSPKSGHDTVSWYQQALGQGPQFIFQYYEEEERQRGNFPDRFSGHQFPNYSSELNVNALLLGDSALYLCASSRNLQGAAFFGQGTRLTVV.

This clone was seen a single time. This chain uses TRBV27 with TRBJ2-1; TRBD2 matches at 9 bases. Germline trimming cut 5 bases from V and 8 bases from J; bases unmatched to any gene: 13. Germline loops: CDR1 MNHEY, CDR2 SMNVEV (reference sequence). The CDR3 spans 16 residues. CDR3 nucleotide sequence: TGTGCCAGCAGTCCCCTCCTCCGCGGGAGGGAAGATGAGCAGTTCTTC. Translated, it gives CASSPLLRGREDEQFF.

The rearrangement joins TRBV5-1 to TRBJ2-1, with 10 positions matching TRBD2. Germline CDR1 reads SGHRS; CDR2 reads YFSETQ. The CDR3 is made up of 15 amino acids. Trimming cost V 6 bases and J 5 bases; bases outside gene matches: 8. For the CDR3, the DNA is TGCGCCAGCACTATAAGGACTAGCGGAGACAATGAGCAGTTCTTC. This encodes CASTIRTSGDNEQFF.

The chain is built from TRBV6-5 and TRBJ1-2; D is undetermined. The CDR3 spans 14 residues. Germline-derived CDR1 and CDR2 are MNHEY and SVGAGI. V shed 2 bases and J shed 1 base, with 8 bases lying between them. CDR3 sequence reads: CASSYDEGNYGYTF. For the CDR3, the DNA is TGTGCCAGCAGTTACGACGAGGGTAACTATGGCTACACCTTC.

This sequence joins TRBV7-9 and TRBJ2-7; the D is unclear. The V end lost 1 base, the J end lost 10 bases, and 20 bases lay between the germline ends. This CDR3 comprises 15 residues. In germline, CDR1 is SEHNR, CDR2 FQNEAQ (reference sequence). The CDR3 region is CASSLETGWSASQYF. In nucleotides, the CDR3 is TGTGCCAGCAGCTTAGAGACGGGTTGGTCGGCTTCCCAGTACTTC.

The chain couples TRBV30 to TRBJ2-7; D may be TRBD1 (5 bases). The CDR3 length is 13 residues. With 1 base removed from V and 6 bases from J, the gap between germline ends came to 13 bases. The germline gives CDR1 GTSNPN, CDR2 SVGIG (reference sequence). The DNA of the CDR3 is TGTGCCTGGAGTGCCTTTACAAGGGGCGAGCAGTACTTC. It is translated as CAWSAFTRGEQYF.

This sequence joins TRBV30 and TRBJ2-3; TRBD2 might be the D (6 bases). CDR1 GTSNPN and CDR2 SVGIG come from the germline V gene (reference sequence). CDR3 length: 14 amino acids. Trimming cost V 4 bases and J 0 bases, with 11 bases left between them. CDR3 bases: TGTGCCTGGACCGGGACTGCAAGCACAGATACGCAGTATTTT. It codes for CAWTGTASTDTQYF.

This rearrangement joins TRBV2 to TRBJ2-5; TRBD2 is a possible D gene (6 bases). Germline V CDR1 and CDR2: SNHLY, FYNNEI. The length of the CDR3 is 13 residues. Trimming stripped 8 bases from V and 2 bases from J, with 12 bases between. CDR3 sequence: CASHRTTQETQYF. The CDR3 coding sequence is TGTGCCAGCCACCGGACTACTCAAGAGACCCAGTACTTC.

The chain combines TRBV5-3 with TRBJ2-3, with 9 bases aligning to TRBD2. TRBV5-3 is identified as an open reading frame with a role that is uncertain. V lost 2 bases to trimming and J lost 2 bases; unmatched junction nucleotides: 18. The CDR3 is 20 residues long. The CDR3: CARSFCQEAVAGAHTDTQYF. For the CDR3, the DNA is TGTGCCAGAAGCTTCTGCCAGGAGGCTGTAGCGGGAGCGCACACAGATACGCAGTATTTT.

V and J are TRBV7-2 and TRBJ2-7, with TRBD1 matching over 7 bases. In germline, CDR1 is SGHTA, CDR2 FQGNSA. V lost 1 base to trimming and J lost 6 bases; unmatched junction nucleotides: 6. The CDR3 is made up of 14 amino acids. For the CDR3, the DNA is TGTGCCAGCAGCTTAGGGTCGCCAGGGGGCGAGCAGTACTTC. Its translation is CASSLGSPGGEQYF.

This clone was seen just once. The chain employs TRBV27 and TRBJ1-5, with 7 nucleotides matching TRBD1. This CDR3 contains 14 residues. Per germline, CDR1 MNHEY and CDR2 SMNVEV (reference sequence). The V segment lost 6 bases and the J segment 5 bases; nucleotides outside the gene matches: 7. The CDR3: CASSSDRVHQPQHF. The CDR3, as DNA: TGTGCCAGCAGCAGTGACAGGGTGCATCAGCCCCAGCATTTT.

The chain links TRBV5-4 to TRBJ2-2, with no clear D. The germline V gene has CDR1 SGHNT and CDR2 YYREEE (reference sequence). The CDR3 loop spans 15 amino acids. Trimming stripped 0 bases from V and 2 bases from J, with 8 bases between. For the CDR3, the DNA is TGTGCCAGCAGCTTGGGACTTTTAAACACCGGGGAGCTGTTTTTT. Its translation: CASSLGLLNTGELFF.

V and J are TRBV7-2 and TRBJ2-1; the match to TRBD2 covers 10 bases. V dropped 5 bases and J dropped 8; count of bases not matched to a gene: 12. Germline V gene sequence: CDR1 SGHTA, CDR2 FQGNSA. The CDR3 is 16 residues long. In nucleotides, the CDR3 is TGTGCCAGCAGCCCACCTACTAGCGGGACTGGGTATGAGCAGTTCTTC. This sequence encodes CASSPPTSGTGYEQFF.

The chain links TRBV7-2 to TRBJ2-5, with unresolved D. In germline, CDR1 is SGHTA, CDR2 FQGNSA. V was trimmed by 1 base and J by 2 bases, leaving 11 bases between them. The CDR3 is made up of 15 amino acids. The CDR3 protein is CASSLGAVQQETQYF. CDR3 bases: TGTGCCAGCAGCTTAGGAGCCGTCCAACAAGAGACCCAGTACTTC.

In this sample, this clone is medium-sized (0.01 to 0.1%). The V gene is TRBV18, the J gene TRBJ2-1, with 9 bases that match TRBD2. Germline V gives CDR1 KGHSH, CDR2 LQKENI. After removal of 3 bases from V and 9 bases from J, the junction contained 9 bases not matched to a gene. CDR3 size: 15 residues. CDR3 protein: CASSPTSGPSGEQFF. Written as DNA, the CDR3 is TGTGCCAGCTCACCTACTAGCGGGCCAAGCGGTGAGCAGTTCTTC.

This chain uses TRBV30 with TRBJ2-1, with TRBD2 identical over 8 bases. With 5 bases clipped from V and 6 bases from J, the junction kept 12 bases outside the gene matches. The CDR3 sequence is 15 residues long. Germline CDR1 reads GTSNPN; CDR2 reads SVGIG (reference sequence). The CDR3 region has the DNA TGTGCCTGGGGCAGCGGGAGCCCCTCCCTCAATGAGCAGTTCTTC. As protein: CAWGSGSPSLNEQFF.

This clone was recorded once. The chain has TRBV6-6 and TRBJ1-1; unclear D gene. This CDR3 has 14 amino acids. In germline, CDR1 is MNHNY, CDR2 SVGAGI (reference sequence). The V and J ends lost 7 bases and 5 bases respectively, with 17 bases between them. This CDR3 is CASILTRVATEAFF. DNA of the CDR3: TGTGCCAGCATCTTAACACGGGTCGCGACTGAAGCTTTCTTT.

J is TRBJ2-3 and V is TRBV28; 8 bases are shared with TRBD2. Germline V gene lookup returns CDR1 MDHEN and CDR2 SYDVKM. V lost 5 bases, J lost 2 bases, and 9 bases stayed unmatched. The CDR3 runs 16 residues. CDR3 amino acids: CASSKLLADHTDTQYF. The CDR3 DNA reads as TGTGCCAGCAGTAAATTACTAGCGGACCACACAGATACGCAGTATTTT.

This clone was counted only a few times. The chain recombines TRBV11-2 with TRBJ2-2, with D possibly being TRBD1 (5 bases). Germline CDR1 is SGHAT and CDR2 is FQNNGV. This CDR3 comprises 14 residues. Trimming stripped 5 bases from V and 6 bases from J, with 13 bases between. In DNA, the CDR3 is TGTGCCAGCAGCGTGTCCAGGGTTTCCGGGGAGCTGTTTTTT. Its protein is CASSVSRVSGELFF. Based on the CDR3 plus reference TRBV11-2 and TRBJ2-2, the full variable domain is EAGVAQSPRYKIIEKRQSVAFWCNPISGHATLYWYQQILGQGPKLLIQFQNNGVVDDSQLPKDRFSAERLKGVDSTLKIQPAKLEDSAVYLCASSVSRVSGELFFGEGSRLTVL.

The chain uses TRBV18 and TRBJ2-3; 10 nucleotides align to TRBD2. Germline V gene sequence: CDR1 KGHSH, CDR2 LQKENI. Unmatched junction bases numbered 7, after V lost 3 bases and J lost 4 bases. This CDR3 region has 16 residues. In nucleotides, the CDR3 is TGTGCCAGCTCACCGAGCATAGCGGGAGGCTCAGATACGCAGTATTTT. Protein product: CASSPSIAGGSDTQYF.

The V and J genes are TRBV15 and TRBJ2-1; D is uncertain. Trimming shortened V by 1 base and J by 8 bases, and 15 bases separated the two germline ends. CDR1 is LNHNV, CDR2 YYDKDF, per germline (reference sequence). CDR3 length: 15 residues. CDR3 sequence: CATSRGSTGLDEQFF. The CDR3 bases are TGTGCCACCAGCAGAGGTTCGACGGGTCTGGATGAGCAGTTCTTC. The full variable domain, in which reference TRBV15 and TRBJ2-1 provide the parts outside the CDR3, is DAMVIQNPRYQVTQFGKPVTLSCSQTLNHNVMYWYQQKSSQAPKLLFHYYDKDFNNEADTPDNFQSRRPNTSFCFLDIRSPGLGDTAMYLCATSRGSTGLDEQFFGPGTRLTVL.

The CDR3 sequence: CASSVGSGSGTDTQYF. The DNA for the CDR3 is TGTGCCAGCAGCGTAGGTAGCGGGAGTGGCACAGATACGCAGTATTTT. The chain joins TRBV9 to TRBJ2-3; TRBD2 matches 9 bases. After removal of 0 bases from V and 1 base from J, the junction contained 3 bases not matched to a gene. The CDR3 is 16 amino acids. Germline CDR1 reads SGDLS; CDR2 reads YYNGEE.

The rearrangement uses TRBV27 and TRBJ2-1; 8 nucleotides align to TRBD1. V lost 5 bases to trimming and J lost 10 bases; unmatched junction nucleotides: 19. There are 17 residues in the CDR3. CDR1 MNHEY and CDR2 SMNVEV come from the germline V gene (reference sequence). CDR3 bases: TGTGCCAGCAGTCCGCGACAGGGGCCGACTAGGAGTGGCGAGCAGTTCTTC. Amino acid sequence: CASSPRQGPTRSGEQFF.